The clone carrying this TCR beta chain was counted between two and nine times. These data are taken from a study of T-cell reconstitution after alpha-beta-depleted transplantation in children. Trimming pared 8 bases from V and 2 bases from J, leaving 12 bases between. CDR3 size: 13 residues. Library preparation (for TCRbeta) was performed with unique molecular identifiers. MiXCR, applied by TCRdb to the PCR reads, yields one record per CDR3 protein. The data hold about 350,000 distinct CDR3 sequences, with around 15% observed a single time. The chain joins TRBV12-3 or TRBV12-4 to TRBJ2-5; a possible D gene is TRBD2 (6 bases). The TCR sequence derives from a male patient between 2 and 15 years old who had a stem cell transplant for acute lymphoblastic leukemia, so the T cells may come from the graft donor. The material was PBMCs, mostly from graft donor cells, obtained 360 days after TCRalphabeta/CD19-depleted stem cell transplant. This CDR3 is CASGSSVQETQYF. CDR3 in DNA: TGTGCCAGCGGTTCTAGCGTACAAGAGACCCAGTACTTC.